The 32 T cell receptor beta chains listed next were all sequenced from one sample in a study of T-cell memory formation after mild COVID-19. One entry per CDR3 protein, called by TCRdb with MiXCR from the 5' RACE reads. Among about 150,000 distinct CDR3 sequences listed, over 10% were seen once. Sequencing used PBMCs or a T cell subset sorted from them (not recorded which). The receptors derive from a man aged 18 to 29 who had mild COVID-19 (a few samples of this study predate the infection). Cell type and time point are not known.

This clonotype was counted a few times. The CDR3 loop is CASSFETSQYF. CDR3 sequence (DNA): TGTGCCAGCAGTTTTGAGACTTCGCAGTATTTT. V gene TRBV28 combines with J gene TRBJ2-3, with no clear D. This CDR3 comprises 11 residues. Germline V gene lookup returns CDR1 MDHEN and CDR2 SYDVKM. Deletions cut 3 bases from V and 10 bases from J, with 8 bases between.

The chain links TRBV5-1 to TRBJ2-5; 7 bases map to TRBD1. With 4 bases clipped from V and 10 bases from J, the junction kept 13 bases outside the gene matches. Germline-derived CDR1 and CDR2 are SGHRS and YFSETQ. The CDR3 spans 14 residues. CDR3 in amino acids: CASSVQQGSGDQYF. CDR3 coding DNA: TGCGCCAGCAGCGTACAACAGGGGAGTGGGGACCAGTACTTC.

This clonotype was seen many times. The chain recombines TRBV3-1 with TRBJ1-1; D remains ambiguous. The CDR3 sequence is 13 residues long. Germline V gives CDR1 LGHDT, CDR2 YNNKEL (reference sequence). V lost 6 bases to trimming and J lost 0 bases, with 8 bases between them. CDR3 nucleotide sequence: TGTGCCAGCAGAAGGAGCATGAACACTGAAGCTTTCTTT. Its protein is CASRRSMNTEAFF. Using reference TRBV3-1 and TRBJ1-1 for the parts outside the CDR3, the full variable domain is DTAVSQTPKYLVTQMGNDKSIKCEQNLGHDTMYWYKQDSKKFLKIMFSYNNKELIINETVPNRFSPKSPDKAHLNLHINSLELGDSAVYFCASRRSMNTEAFFGQGTRLTVV.

This clonotype was seen a handful of times. The chain has TRBV7-2 and TRBJ2-7; a possible D gene is TRBD2 (7 bases). V lost 6 bases and J 9 bases, leaving 18 bases between the germline ends. The CDR3 contains 13 residues. From germline, CDR1 is SGHTA and CDR2 FQGNSA. The CDR3 loop is CASRPGGAVGQYF. In DNA form, the CDR3 reads TGTGCCAGCAGACCTGGGGGGGCAGTCGGGCAGTACTTC. The whole variable domain, filled in from reference TRBV7-2 and TRBJ2-7, reads GAGVSQSPSNKVTEKGKDVELRCDPISGHTALYWYRQSLGQGLEFLIYFQGNSAPDKSGLPSDRFSAERTGGSVSTLTIQRTQQEDSAVYLCASRPGGAVGQYFGPGTRLTVT.

This clonotype was observed at least ten times. This chain joins TRBV5-1 and TRBJ2-1, with 10 bases aligning to TRBD1. Germline lookup yields CDR1 SGHRS and CDR2 YFSETQ. V lost 4 bases to trimming and J lost 4 bases; unmatched junction nucleotides: 5. CDR3 size: 15 residues. The CDR3 nucleotides are TGCGCCAGCAGCCTGACAGGGGGCGCTTACAATGAGCAGTTCTTC. Translated: CASSLTGGAYNEQFF.

The rearrangement joins TRBV6-5 to TRBJ1-3, with 9 bases aligning to TRBD1. The CDR3 has 14 residues. V lost 5 bases to trimming and J lost 4 bases; unmatched junction nucleotides: 3. Germline V gene lookup returns CDR1 MNHEY and CDR2 SVGAGI. The CDR3: CASSHRGPGNTIYF. CDR3 DNA sequence: TGTGCCAGCAGTCACAGGGGGCCAGGAAACACCATATATTTT.

In its sample, this clonotype was seen many times. The CDR3 sequence: CASSQSWGFEQYF. The CDR3 DNA sequence: TGCGCCAGCAGCCAATCATGGGGTTTCGAGCAGTACTTC. This chain links TRBV5-1 with TRBJ2-7; D not certain. Germline CDR1 reads SGHRS; CDR2 reads YFSETQ. V was trimmed by 4 bases and J by 6 bases, leaving 14 bases between them. The length of the CDR3 is 13 residues.

The chain joins TRBV20-1 to TRBJ2-1; possibly TRBD2 for D (5 bases). The germline V and J ends were trimmed by 5 bases and 0 bases, with 14 bases remaining between them. Germline CDR1 is DFQATT and CDR2 is SNEGSKA (reference sequence). CDR3 length equals 15 residues. The CDR3 spells CSAPLRAVSYNEQFF. The DNA of the CDR3 is TGCAGTGCTCCCCTGCGGGCAGTCTCCTACAATGAGCAGTTCTTC.

The chain links TRBV12-3 or TRBV12-4 to TRBJ1-1; D unclear. The CDR3 is made up of 11 amino acids. V lost 5 bases and J 8 bases, leaving 9 bases between the germline ends. In DNA form, the CDR3 reads TGTGCCAGCAGTCAAGGACCAGAAGCTTTCTTT. Protein sequence: CASSQGPEAFF.

This clonotype turned up a few times. The chain is built from TRBV5-1 and TRBJ2-3; D is unresolved. Looked up from germline, CDR1 is SGHRS and CDR2 is YFSETQ. The CDR3 consists of 16 residues. V lost 3 bases and J lost 2, with 16 bases in between. CDR3 protein: CASSSHPPTDTDTQYF. In DNA form, the CDR3 reads TGCGCCAGCAGCTCCCACCCTCCGACCGACACAGATACGCAGTATTTT.

This chain joins TRBV5-5 and TRBJ2-3, with 12 positions matching TRBD2. V lost 1 base and J lost 3; bases outside the gene matches: 9. From germline, CDR1 is SGHKS and CDR2 YYEKEE (reference sequence). The CDR3 covers 18 residues. CDR3 in amino acids: CASSLLASGGAVTDTQYF. DNA of the CDR3: TGTGCCAGCAGCTTGTTGGCTAGCGGGGGGGCGGTAACAGATACGCAGTATTTT. The entire variable domain, with the rest obtained from reference TRBV5-5 and TRBJ2-3, is as follows: DAGVTQSPTHLIKTRGQQVTLRCSPISGHKSVSWYQQVLGQGPQFIFQYYEKEERGRGNFPDRFSARQFPNYSSELNVNALLLGDSALYLCASSLLASGGAVTDTQYFGPGTRLTVL.

This clonotype appeared a few times. The rearrangement joins TRBV6-6 to TRBJ2-1, with D perhaps given as TRBD1 or TRBD2 (5 bases each). Germline lookup yields CDR1 MNHNY and CDR2 SVGAGI (reference sequence). V was clipped by 6 bases and J by 6 bases, with 18 bases between them. The CDR3 has 15 residues. CDR3 in DNA: TGTGCCAGCAGCGTTATGGGGACGGCAGGCAATGAGCAGTTCTTC. Translating gives CASSVMGTAGNEQFF.

This clonotype was detected only a few times. V gene TRBV7-2 combines with J gene TRBJ2-5; 15 bases map to TRBD2. The CDR3 has 18 residues. The V gene's germline CDR1 is SGHTA and CDR2 FQGNSA. Unmatched junction bases numbered 13, after V lost 6 bases and J lost 5 bases. CDR3 protein: CASSPGTSGGWRQETQYF. The CDR3, as DNA: TGTGCCAGCAGTCCCGGGACTAGCGGGGGGTGGCGCCAGGAGACCCAGTACTTC.

This clonotype was detected many times. The rearrangement uses TRBV11-3 and TRBJ2-3; 7 bases agree with TRBD1. The CDR3 is 14 residues long. CDR1 is SGHNT, CDR2 YENEEA, per germline. V gave up 1 base and J gave up 11 bases; unmatched junction bases: 9. DNA of the CDR3: TGTGCCAGCAGCTTAGGCAGGGGGAACGCCCGGCAGTATTTT. This gives the protein CASSLGRGNARQYF.

The sample holds many counts of this clonotype. CDR3 region: CASSYSTGQETQYF. In DNA form, the CDR3 reads TGTGCCAGCAGTTACTCCACAGGGCAAGAGACCCAGTACTTC. V usage is TRBV6-5 and J usage is TRBJ2-5, with D possibly being TRBD1 (6 bases). This CDR3 is built from 14 residues. Germline CDR1 is MNHEY and CDR2 is SVGAGI. Trimming took 0 bases from V and 2 from J, leaving 7 bases between them.

This clonotype was seen more than once but under ten times. This chain joins TRBV5-6 and TRBJ1-1; a weak D match, TRBD1 (5 bases). This CDR3 has 15 residues. In germline, CDR1 is SGHDT, CDR2 YYEEEE. The V and J ends lost 4 bases and 4 bases respectively, with 17 bases between them. CDR3 DNA sequence: TGTGCCAGCAGCCCTAGGTGGGGGGTCGGCACTGAAGCTTTCTTT. This encodes CASSPRWGVGTEAFF.

On this clonotype itself: Possible read error: a much larger clone is one base away. The chain has TRBV5-4 and TRBJ1-4; TRBD1 agrees at 9 bases. The V segment lost 4 bases and the J segment 7 bases; nucleotides outside the gene matches: 5. The germline V gene has CDR1 SGHNT and CDR2 YYREEE (reference sequence). This CDR3 region has 14 residues. The DNA of the CDR3 is TGTGCCAGCAGCAGACAGGGGGTGACTGAAAAACTGTTTTTT. This sequence encodes CASSRQGVTEKLFF.

The CDR3 DNA is TGTGCCAGCAGCCAAGCCAGGACCTACGAGCAGTACTTC. Protein product: CASSQARTYEQYF. The chain couples TRBV4-2 to TRBJ2-7; D unresolved. The CDR3 covers 13 residues. Trimming took 1 base from V and 2 from J, leaving 6 bases between them. Germline V gene sequence: CDR1 LGHNA, CDR2 YNFKEQ.

The chain couples TRBV11-2 to TRBJ1-2; 7 nucleotides match TRBD1. This CDR3 is built from 16 residues. V was clipped by 3 bases and J by 4 bases; unmatched bases: 11. Germline V gene lookup returns CDR1 SGHAT and CDR2 FQNNGV. CDR3 region: CASSFDRAGGIYGYTF. In DNA, the CDR3 is TGTGCCAGCAGCTTCGACAGGGCGGGGGGCATCTATGGCTACACCTTC.

This clonotype was detected only a few times. This chain joins TRBV12-5 and TRBJ1-1; D is unclear. The ends were cut back, 4 bases at V and 4 bases at J, with 10 bases in the middle. The CDR3 spans 13 residues. In germline, CDR1 is LGHNT, CDR2 FRNRAP. The CDR3 region is CASGSEAFTEAFF. For the CDR3, the DNA is TGTGCTAGTGGTTCCGAGGCCTTCACTGAAGCTTTCTTT.

This chain links TRBV20-1 with TRBJ2-5; 9 bases are shared with TRBD2. Germline assignment: CDR1 DFQATT and CDR2 SNEGSKA (reference sequence). The CDR3 spans 16 residues. Losses at the gene ends were 4 bases for V and 1 base for J; bases not matched to a gene: 10. For the CDR3, the DNA is TGCAGTGCTACCGGGGGGCTAGCGGGGCTCCAAGAGACCCAGTACTTC. Translation gives CSATGGLAGLQETQYF.

The genes are TRBV28 and TRBJ1-5; a possible D gene is TRBD1 (5 bases). The V gene lost 5 bases and the J gene lost 3 bases, with 11 bases spanning the gap. CDR1 and CDR2 from the germline V gene are MDHEN and SYDVKM. CDR3 length equals 14 residues. For the CDR3, the DNA is TGTGCCAGCAGTATCTACAGGAACAATCAGCCCCAGCATTTT. This encodes CASSIYRNNQPQHF.

This clonotype was observed once. CDR3: CSASEPTSTDTQYF. CDR3 nucleotides: TGCAGTGCTAGTGAACCTACTAGCACAGATACGCAGTATTTT. The genes are TRBV20-1 and TRBJ2-3, with D unclear. Between the trimmed V and J ends, which lost 3 bases and 0 bases, there was a span of 10 bases. Germline V gene sequence: CDR1 DFQATT, CDR2 SNEGSKA (reference sequence). This CDR3 has 14 amino acids.

There are a few counts of this clonotype. The V gene is TRBV18, the J gene TRBJ2-2; D is ambiguous. CDR3 length: 15 amino acids. Trimming stripped 8 bases from V and 2 bases from J, with 15 bases between. The germline V gene has CDR1 KGHSH and CDR2 LQKENI. CDR3 sequence (DNA): TGTGCCAGCCCCCCGCCGGGCATCAACACCGGGGAGCTGTTTTTT. Translating gives CASPPPGINTGELFF.

This clonotype was seen only a few times. The V gene is TRBV3-1, the J gene TRBJ2-7; D may be TRBD2 (5 bases). The CDR3 is 11 amino acids. V gave up 2 bases and J gave up 7 bases, with 6 bases separating them. CDR1 is LGHDT and CDR2 is YNNKEL in the germline V gene (reference sequence). The CDR3 reads CASSQREEQYF. The DNA for the CDR3 is TGTGCCAGCAGCCAAAGGGAGGAGCAGTACTTC.

This chain uses TRBV6-4 with TRBJ2-1; tentative D call: TRBD2 (7 bases). The V end was cut by 3 bases, the J end by 8 bases, with 17 bases between. Germline V lookup: CDR1 MRHNA, CDR2 SNTAGT. CDR3 length equals 15 residues. CDR3 amino acids: CASSDRGGAVDEQFF. The CDR3 coding sequence is TGTGCCAGCAGTGATCGTGGGGGGGCTGTTGATGAGCAGTTCTTC.

Only a few counts were recorded for this clonotype. This rearrangement joins TRBV3-1 to TRBJ2-5; D gene ambiguous. Deletions cut 3 bases from V and 7 bases from J, with 9 bases between. This CDR3 is built from 12 residues. CDR1 and CDR2 from the germline V gene are LGHDT and YNNKEL (reference sequence). The CDR3 DNA sequence: TGTGCCAGCAGCCACGAGTCGAGGACCCAGTACTTC. This encodes CASSHESRTQYF.

The chain employs TRBV29-1 and TRBJ1-4; D unresolved. This CDR3 is built from 12 residues. Germline V gene sequence: CDR1 SQVTM, CDR2 ANQGSEA. Trimming left V 5 bases short and J 2 bases short, with 6 bases between. CDR3 DNA sequence: TGCAGCGTTATCTTCACTAATGAAAAACTGTTTTTT. As protein: CSVIFTNEKLFF.

The chain has TRBV9 and TRBJ2-7; TRBD1 agrees at 7 bases. CDR1 and CDR2 (germline): SGDLS, YYNGEE. The CDR3 extends over 15 amino acids. V was pared by 4 bases and J by 2 bases, with 9 bases of the junction left unmatched. The CDR3 here is CASSPTGVGTYEQYF. As DNA, the CDR3 is TGTGCCAGCAGCCCCACAGGGGTAGGGACCTACGAGCAGTACTTC.

This clonotype was seen only a few times. V gene TRBV4-1 combines with J gene TRBJ2-1, with 13 bases lining up with TRBD2. CDR1 and CDR2 (germline): MGHRA, YSYEKL. The V gene end was trimmed by 6 bases and the J gene end by 5 bases; junction bases not matched to a gene: 4. CDR3 length equals 15 residues. The CDR3 DNA sequence: TGCGCCAGCAGATCGGGACTAGCGGGGAACAATGAGCAGTTCTTC. This sequence encodes CASRSGLAGNNEQFF.

V is TRBV10-3 and J is TRBJ1-2; D is uncertain. Germline V gives CDR1 ENHRY, CDR2 SYGVKD. Trimming took 0 bases from V and 9 from J, leaving 14 bases between them. The CDR3 spans 14 residues. Here the CDR3 DNA reads TGTGCCATCAGTGAGTCAGGGATGGGTACCCGCTACACCTTC. It translates to CAISESGMGTRYTF.

This clonotype was recorded a few times. This chain joins TRBV20-1 and TRBJ2-2, with D possibly being TRBD1 (6 bases). The CDR3 runs 14 residues. Trimming shortened V by 6 bases and J by 1 base, and 12 bases separated the two germline ends. Germline CDR1 reads DFQATT; CDR2 reads SNEGSKA (reference sequence). CDR3 loop: CSAPGGWNTGELFF. The CDR3 nucleotides read TGCAGTGCCCCTGGGGGCTGGAACACCGGGGAGCTGTTTTTT.